The 16 T cell receptor beta chains listed next were all sequenced from one sample in a study of radiotherapy plus CTLA-4 blockade in lung cancer. Clones were read by immunoSEQ multiplex PCR, and TCRdb kept only the in-frame ones, dropping some. The sample carries 50,000 to 75,000 clones, around three quarters recorded once. The specimen was peripheral blood, collected from a patient treated with radiotherapy plus ipilimumab. The receptors come from a human donor with non-small cell lung cancer who had a complete response to radiotherapy plus ipilimumab.

The chain joins TRBV7-2 to TRBJ2-7, with unresolved D. V lost 1 base, J lost 4 bases, and 14 bases lay in between. CDR1 is SGHTA and CDR2 is FQGNSA in the germline V gene. The CDR3 extends over 15 amino acids. CDR3 coding DNA: TGTGCCAGCAGCTTAGTCGAAGGTCCGGCTTACGAGCAGTACGTC. This gives the protein CASSLVEGPAYEQYV.

V and J are TRBV18 and TRBJ2-3, with 7 bases aligning to TRBD2. This CDR3 region has 15 residues. V was pared by 4 bases and J by 4 bases, with 8 bases of the junction left unmatched. Germline assignment: CDR1 KGHSH and CDR2 LQKENI. In nucleotides, the CDR3 is TGTGCCAGCTCACGGTACAGCGGGATGTCAGATACGCAGTATTTT. It codes for CASSRYSGMSDTQYF.

Details on this clone: Other DNA sequences from this sample encode an identical CDR3 as well. The rearrangement links TRBV13 to TRBJ1-3, with 9 bases fitting TRBD1. With 4 bases clipped from V and 4 bases from J, the junction kept 5 bases outside the gene matches. CDR3 length: 15 amino acids. From germline, CDR1 is PRHDT and CDR2 FYEKMQ (reference sequence). CDR3 residues: CASSSGTGRGNTIYF. DNA of the CDR3: TGTGCCAGCAGCTCAGGGACAGGGAGAGGAAACACCATATATTTT.

This clone was found a few times. This rearrangement joins TRBV6-6 to TRBJ2-7, with a weak D call TRBD2 (5 bases). This CDR3 comprises 13 residues. The germline gives CDR1 MNHNY, CDR2 SVGAGI (reference sequence). V was pared by 6 bases and J by 2 bases, with 11 bases between. The DNA for the CDR3 is TGTGCCAGCAGAGAGGAGGTCCCCTACGAGCAGTACTTC. Protein sequence: CASREEVPYEQYF.

The gene calls are TRBV7-9 and TRBJ2-2; D may be TRBD1 or TRBD2 (5 bases each). This CDR3 spans 17 amino acids. Germline V lookup: CDR1 SEHNR, CDR2 FQNEAQ (reference sequence). V gave up 3 bases and J gave up 0 bases, with 14 bases separating them. CDR3 loop: CASSFPTGPSNTGELFF. As DNA, the CDR3 is TGTGCCAGCAGCTTTCCGACGGGACCCTCGAACACCGGGGAGCTGTTTTTT.

V and J are TRBV21-1 and TRBJ1-2. TRBV21-1 is termed a pseudogene. This CDR3 is 14 amino acids long. CDR3 in amino acids: CASSKSGTLYGYTF. The CDR3 coding sequence is TGTGCCAGCAGCAAATCCGGGACTCTCTATGGCTACACCTTC.

This clone was seen only a few times. The gene calls are TRBV7-2 and TRBJ2-7; D call uncertain. Germline CDR1 SGHTA, CDR2 FQGNSA. V was pared by 1 base and J by 6 bases, with 10 bases between. The CDR3 contains 13 residues. The CDR3 loop reads CASSLGPPSEQYV. The CDR3 DNA is TGTGCCAGCAGCTTAGGGCCACCCAGCGAGCAGTACGTC.

The DNA of the CDR3 is TGTGCCAGCAGCGGGGCGGGGGGCAGAGAGACCCAGTACTTC. It is translated as CASSGAGGRETQYF. This chain joins TRBV7-9 and TRBJ2-5; 8 bases are a match to TRBD2. Per the germline V gene, CDR1 is SEHNR and CDR2 is FQNEAQ (reference sequence). The CDR3 length is 14 residues. Trimming removed 5 bases from V and 4 bases from J; junction bases left unmatched: 6.

The chain links TRBV11-2 to TRBJ2-3, with 7 bases lining up with TRBD2. CDR3 length equals 12 residues. With V trimmed by 5 bases and J by 6 bases, 2 bases remained unmatched. Germline CDR1 is SGHAT and CDR2 is FQNNGV. For the CDR3, the DNA is TGTGCCAGCAGCATCGGGGGGGATACGCAGTATTTT. Its protein is CASSIGGDTQYF.

The V gene is TRBV10-3, the J gene TRBJ1-1; D gene ambiguous. CDR1 is ENHRY, CDR2 SYGVKD, per germline. The CDR3 runs to 13 residues. Trimming cost V 7 bases and J 1 base, with 10 bases left between them. In DNA form, the CDR3 reads TGTGCCATCAAGAGTTGGGAGAACACTGAAGCTTTCTTT. Translated: CAIKSWENTEAFF.

The table lists this clone with a few counts. The chain combines TRBV19 with TRBJ1-2; 7 nucleotides line up with TRBD1. The CDR3 is 12 residues long. Germline trimming cut 4 bases from V and 5 bases from J; bases unmatched to any gene: 1. CDR1 is LNHDA, CDR2 SQIVND, per germline (reference sequence). CDR3 residues: CASSTGGYGYTF. As DNA, the CDR3 is TGTGCCAGTAGTACAGGGGGATATGGCTACACCTTC.

This clone was seen once. Written as DNA, the CDR3 is TGTGCCACCAGCAGAGATGGAGCGGGAGTCCCCGGGGAGCTGTTTTTT. Protein product: CATSRDGAGVPGELFF. This chain uses TRBV15 with TRBJ2-2; TRBD2 matches at 8 bases. Per germline, CDR1 LNHNV and CDR2 YYDKDF (reference sequence). There are 16 residues in the CDR3. Trimming took 0 bases from V and 6 from J; bases not matched to a gene: 6.

V gene TRBV4-3 combines with J gene TRBJ2-1; 13 nucleotides agree with TRBD2. Trimming removed 0 bases from V and 6 bases from J; junction bases left unmatched: 5. This CDR3 has 17 residues. The germline gives CDR1 LGHNA, CDR2 YSLEER. As DNA, the CDR3 is TGCGCCAGCAGCCAAGATTTACGACTAGCGGGGGGCAATGAGCAGTTCTTC. It codes for CASSQDLRLAGGNEQFF.

The chain employs TRBV4-1 and TRBJ1-1; no clear D gene. The length of the CDR3 is 13 residues. CDR1 is MGHRA, CDR2 YSYEKL, per germline. V lost 1 base and J lost 1, with 4 bases in between. DNA of the CDR3: TGCGCCAGCAGCCAAGTGCAGAACACTGAAGCTTTCTTT. This gives the protein CASSQVQNTEAFF.

The rearrangement joins TRBV19 to TRBJ2-1; TRBD2 agrees at 11 bases. The CDR3 totals 17 residues. Trimming at V came to 9 bases and at J to 9 bases, leaving 19 bases not matched to a gene. Looked up from germline, CDR1 is LNHDA and CDR2 is SQIVND (reference sequence). CDR3 residues: CASTGGSIAGGPREQFF. CDR3 DNA sequence: TGTGCCAGCACCGGGGGTTCTATAGCGGGAGGGCCACGTGAGCAGTTCTTC. The whole variable domain, remainder taken from reference TRBV19 and TRBJ2-1, is DGGITQSPKYLFRKEGQNVTLSCEQNLNHDAMYWYRQDPGQGLRLIYYSQIVNDFQKGDIAEGYSVSREKKESFPLTVTSAQKNPTAFYLCASTGGSIAGGPREQFFGPGTRLTVL.

The sample holds a few counts of this clone. V and J are TRBV19 and TRBJ1-1; D is possibly TRBD1 (5 bases). V was trimmed by 10 bases and J by 1 base, leaving 16 bases between them. From germline, CDR1 is LNHDA and CDR2 SQIVND (reference sequence). The CDR3 loop spans 14 amino acids. CDR3 DNA sequence: TGTGCCACCTCTCGAGGGACGGCGAACACTGAAGCTTTCTTT. Its translation is CATSRGTANTEAFF.